This TCR beta chain appears in the sequencing data of a study of early T cells in non-severe SARS-CoV-2 infection. Background on the study: With bulk RNA from unsorted whole blood as input, sequencing yielded unpaired chains.

Whole-study findings and limits: VDJdb matching, biased toward anti-spike CD8 responses, missed private and CD4 specificities.

V lost 3 bases and J 6 bases, leaving 15 bases between the germline ends. The germline V gene encodes CDR1 LNHDA and CDR2 SQIVND (reference sequence). The CDR3 has 15 amino acids. Individual cDNA molecules were tagged with unique molecular identifiers, the study reported. TCRdb called the 5' RACE reads again in MiXCR, with one record for every CDR3 protein. The data hold about 77,000 distinct CDR3 sequences, with less than 20% observed a single time. Comment on this clonotype: Its antigen remains unknown.

The chain employs TRBV19 and TRBJ2-1; possible D gene TRBD1, 7 bases. The sequencing input was whole blood. This receptor was taken from an adult who was a healthcare worker with PCR-confirmed SARS-CoV-2 infection or an uninfected control (not recorded which). CDR3 region: CASSMEGQKLNEQFF. The DNA for the CDR3 is TGTGCCAGTAGTATGGAGGGACAGAAACTCAATGAGCAGTTCTTC. Using reference TRBV19 and TRBJ2-1 for the parts outside the CDR3, the full variable domain is DGGITQSPKYLFRKEGQNVTLSCEQNLNHDAMYWYRQDPGQGLRLIYYSQIVNDFQKGDIAEGYSVSREKKESFPLTVTSAQKNPTAFYLCASSMEGQKLNEQFFGPGTRLTVL.